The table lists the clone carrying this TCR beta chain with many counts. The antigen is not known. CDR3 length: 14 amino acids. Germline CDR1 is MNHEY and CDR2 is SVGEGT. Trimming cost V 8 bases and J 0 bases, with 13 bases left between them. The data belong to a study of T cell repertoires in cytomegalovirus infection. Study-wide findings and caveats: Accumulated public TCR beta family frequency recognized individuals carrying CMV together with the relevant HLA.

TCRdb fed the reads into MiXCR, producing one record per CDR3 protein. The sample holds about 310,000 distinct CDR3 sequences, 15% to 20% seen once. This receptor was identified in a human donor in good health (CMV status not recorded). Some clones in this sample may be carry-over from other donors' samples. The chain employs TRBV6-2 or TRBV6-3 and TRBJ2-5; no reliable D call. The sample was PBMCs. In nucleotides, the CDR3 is TGTGCCAGCTTGGACGGACCCAACCAAGAGACCCAGTACTTC. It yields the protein CASLDGPNQETQYF.